What follows are 20 T cell receptor beta chains derived from one specimen sequenced in a study of CD8 T cells in Susac syndrome. The RNA, about 0.5 to 1 ug, was put through reverse transcription using random hexamers. TCRdb reanalysed the immunoSEQ multiplex PCR reads using MiXCR and keeps one entry per CDR3 protein. The sample shows about 130,000 distinct CDR3 sequences, nearly 95% of them seen only once. The sequenced sample was CD4+ T cells from PBMCs. The receptors stem from a human donor in good health.

For the CDR3, the DNA is TGTGCCAGCAGTGAGGGGACAGGGGTGGAGACCCAGTACTTC. Protein: CASSEGTGVETQYF. The rearrangement joins TRBV2 to TRBJ2-5, with TRBD1 matching 10 bases. Germline V gives CDR1 SNHLY, CDR2 FYNNEI. V lost 3 bases, J lost 5 bases, and 3 bases stayed unmatched. The CDR3 has 14 residues.

This chain joins TRBV29-1 and TRBJ2-4; D might be TRBD1 (5 bases). The CDR3 loop spans 11 amino acids. CDR1 is SQVTM, CDR2 ANQGSEA, per germline. The V end lost 4 bases, the J end lost 9 bases, and 10 bases lay between the germline ends. The CDR3 here is CSVAVRGIQYF. DNA for the CDR3: TGCAGCGTTGCTGTAAGGGGCATTCAGTACTTC.

The chain carries TRBV7-9 and TRBJ2-1, with a weak D call TRBD2 (5 bases). V lost 5 bases and J lost 9, with 20 bases in between. CDR3 length: 15 residues. The germline V gene has CDR1 SEHNR and CDR2 FQNEAQ (reference sequence). The CDR3 DNA sequence: TGTGCCAGCAGCCTGCCCCACGGTTCTAGCTCTGAGCAGTTCTTC. Translating gives CASSLPHGSSSEQFF.

V and J are TRBV20-1 and TRBJ2-7; unclear D gene. The CDR3 sequence is 11 residues long. CDR1 DFQATT and CDR2 SNEGSKA come from the germline V gene (reference sequence). Trimming left V 3 bases short and J 4 bases short, with 7 bases between. The DNA of the CDR3 is TGCAGTGCTAGTAAACCGTACGAGCAGTACTTC. Translation gives CSASKPYEQYF.

The rearrangement links TRBV7-6 to TRBJ2-7; tentatively, D is TRBD1 (6 bases). CDR1 is SGHVS, CDR2 FNYEAQ, per germline. The CDR3 is 14 residues long. Trimming removed 5 bases from V and 2 bases from J, with 13 bases in between. This CDR3 reads CASSETGTPYEQYF. Written as DNA, the CDR3 is TGTGCCAGCAGCGAGACAGGTACTCCCTACGAGCAGTACTTC.

The CDR3 sequence: CASSPGGVKEDTQYF. The CDR3, as DNA: TGTGCCAGCAGTCCCGGGGGGGTAAAGGAAGATACGCAGTATTTT. The chain couples TRBV28 to TRBJ2-3; 8 bases map to TRBD2. J gave up 5 bases and V 5 bases, and 9 bases lay outside the gene matches. Germline-derived CDR1 and CDR2 are MDHEN and SYDVKM. This CDR3 contains 15 residues.

This clonotype showed up just once. V usage is TRBV7-2 and J usage is TRBJ2-4, with 8 positions matching TRBD2. The CDR3 sequence is 17 residues long. V was pared by 4 bases and J by 2 bases, with 10 bases of the junction left unmatched. Germline assignment: CDR1 SGHTA and CDR2 FQGNSA. The chain's CDR3 is CASSSLEREPPKNIQYF. The DNA of the CDR3 is TGTGCCAGCAGCTCCCTAGAGCGGGAGCCCCCCAAAAACATTCAGTACTTC.

V usage is TRBV29-1 and J usage is TRBJ2-7; no reliable D call. This CDR3 comprises 12 residues. V was clipped by 1 base and J by 1 base, with 5 bases between them. Germline values: CDR1 SQVTM, CDR2 ANQGSEA. CDR3 residues: CSVEGDSYEQYF. DNA of the CDR3: TGCAGCGTTGAAGGAGATTCCTACGAGCAGTACTTC.

The genes are TRBV5-1 and TRBJ2-7, with 13 bases identical to TRBD2. CDR1 and CDR2 (germline): SGHRS, YFSETQ. The junction had 15 bases not matched to a gene; V was cut back by 7 bases and J by 5 bases. This CDR3 has 17 amino acids. CDR3 sequence: CASQIGLAGVRSHEQYF. The CDR3 DNA reads TGCGCCAGCCAGATTGGACTAGCGGGAGTTCGAAGTCACGAGCAGTACTTC.

This clonotype was found once. The chain uses TRBV14 and TRBJ1-3, with D unresolved. V gave up 1 base and J gave up 0 bases, with 10 bases separating them. Germline V gene lookup returns CDR1 SGHDN and CDR2 FVKESK. CDR3 length: 16 residues. This chain's CDR3 is CASSQVRRYSGNTIYF. CDR3 bases: TGTGCCAGCAGCCAAGTGAGACGCTACTCTGGAAACACCATATATTTT.

This clonotype occurred once. The chain uses TRBV29-1 and TRBJ2-2, with unresolved D. The V end was cut by 7 bases, the J end by 0 bases, with 12 bases between. Germline-derived CDR1 and CDR2 are SQVTM and ANQGSEA. This CDR3 is 14 amino acids long. CDR3 in DNA: TGCAGCGCTTTCTTTCTAGCGAACACCGGGGAGCTGTTTTTT. It specifies CSAFFLANTGELFF.

The chain joins TRBV10-2 to TRBJ2-1, with D uncertain. V shed 7 bases and J shed 6 bases, with 7 bases lying between them. CDR1 is WSHSY, CDR2 SAAADI, per germline. There are 11 residues in the CDR3. The DNA for the CDR3 is TGCGCCAGCACCCCCGGCAATGAGCAGTTCTTC. Translation: CASTPGNEQFF.

V usage is TRBV6-5 and J usage is TRBJ2-2, with D perhaps matching TRBD2 (5 bases). Deletions cut 5 bases from V and 2 bases from J, with 9 bases between. The CDR3 sequence is 14 residues long. Per the germline V gene, CDR1 is MNHEY and CDR2 is SVGAGI. The CDR3 sequence: CASSTGLNTGELFF. In DNA, the CDR3 is TGTGCCAGCAGTACCGGACTTAACACCGGGGAGCTGTTTTTT.

The chain links TRBV4-1 to TRBJ1-5; D is possibly TRBD1 (5 bases). Deletions cut 4 bases from V and 1 base from J, with 17 bases between. CDR3 length equals 17 residues. CDR1 MGHRA and CDR2 YSYEKL come from the germline V gene. CDR3 amino acids: CASSPGKGVKSNQPQHF. CDR3 nucleotides: TGCGCCAGCAGCCCGGGAAAAGGGGTAAAGAGCAATCAGCCCCAGCATTTT.

The V call is TRBV3-1, the J call TRBJ1-1; maybe TRBD1 (5 bases). V shed 1 base and J shed 6 bases, with 12 bases lying between them. The CDR3 totals 14 residues. Germline V gene data show CDR1 as LGHDT and CDR2 as YNNKEL (reference sequence). Written as DNA, the CDR3 is TGTGCCAGCAGCCAAGTAGCGGGGGAGGCTGAAGCTTTCTTT. Protein: CASSQVAGEAEAFF.

The chain links TRBV24-1 to TRBJ1-2; D is ambiguous. Trimming cost V 4 bases and J 6 bases, with 14 bases left between them. The CDR3 totals 14 residues. Germline CDR1 is KGHDR and CDR2 is SFDVKD. The CDR3 DNA is TGTGCCACCAGTGAAGGCCCTACAGCCAATGGCTACACCTTC. Translation gives CATSEGPTANGYTF.

J is TRBJ2-1 and V is TRBV29-1, with 12 bases aligning to TRBD2. Germline assignment: CDR1 SQVTM and CDR2 ANQGSEA. CDR3 length: 13 residues. V trimming: 4 bases; J trimming: 7 bases; junction bases outside the gene matches: 2. Here the CDR3 DNA reads TGCAGCGTTGCTAGCGGGAGGGGGAATGAGCAGTTCTTC. It translates to CSVASGRGNEQFF.

This clonotype has just one count. The chain carries TRBV7-6 and TRBJ2-3, with no clear D. With 4 bases removed from V and 3 bases from J, the gap between germline ends came to 8 bases. Looked up from germline, CDR1 is SGHVS and CDR2 is FNYEAQ. This CDR3 spans 13 amino acids. CDR3 sequence: CASSSTFTDTQYF. DNA for the CDR3: TGTGCCAGCAGCTCCACCTTTACAGATACGCAGTATTTT.

J is TRBJ1-1 and V is TRBV3-1; TRBD1 matches at 10 bases. Germline loops: CDR1 LGHDT, CDR2 YNNKEL (reference sequence). This CDR3 has 14 residues. With 5 bases clipped from V and 1 base from J, the junction kept 1 base outside the gene matches. The CDR3 region is CASSDRGRNTEAFF. The CDR3 bases are TGTGCCAGCAGCGACAGGGGGCGGAACACTGAAGCTTTCTTT.

This chain uses TRBV7-9 with TRBJ2-5; D unclear. The CDR3 length is 13 residues. Germline-derived CDR1 and CDR2 are SEHNR and FQNEAQ (reference sequence). V lost 5 bases and J 5 bases, leaving 12 bases between the germline ends. DNA for the CDR3: TGTGCCAGCAGCAGATCGACCCCCGAGACCCAGTACTTC. It yields the protein CASSRSTPETQYF.